This TCR beta chain is drawn from a study of CD8 T cells in Susac syndrome. Germline V gives CDR1 DFQATT, CDR2 SNEGSKA (reference sequence). Trimming took 5 bases from V and 7 from J; bases not matched to a gene: 6. This CDR3 comprises 14 residues. With random hexamers, about 0.45 to 1 ug RNA was reverse transcribed. MiXCR was run by TCRdb on the immunoSEQ multiplex PCR reads, yielding one entry per CDR3 protein. The data hold 200,000 or so distinct CDR3 sequences, with 95% observed a single time. This chain uses TRBV20-1 with TRBJ2-1; 12 nucleotides match TRBD2. The sequenced material came from CD8+ T cells from PBMCs. The TCR was taken from a human donor with Susac syndrome. The CDR3 protein is CSAPRTSGKNEQFF. The CDR3 DNA reads TGCAGTGCTCCTAGGACTAGCGGGAAGAATGAGCAGTTCTTC.